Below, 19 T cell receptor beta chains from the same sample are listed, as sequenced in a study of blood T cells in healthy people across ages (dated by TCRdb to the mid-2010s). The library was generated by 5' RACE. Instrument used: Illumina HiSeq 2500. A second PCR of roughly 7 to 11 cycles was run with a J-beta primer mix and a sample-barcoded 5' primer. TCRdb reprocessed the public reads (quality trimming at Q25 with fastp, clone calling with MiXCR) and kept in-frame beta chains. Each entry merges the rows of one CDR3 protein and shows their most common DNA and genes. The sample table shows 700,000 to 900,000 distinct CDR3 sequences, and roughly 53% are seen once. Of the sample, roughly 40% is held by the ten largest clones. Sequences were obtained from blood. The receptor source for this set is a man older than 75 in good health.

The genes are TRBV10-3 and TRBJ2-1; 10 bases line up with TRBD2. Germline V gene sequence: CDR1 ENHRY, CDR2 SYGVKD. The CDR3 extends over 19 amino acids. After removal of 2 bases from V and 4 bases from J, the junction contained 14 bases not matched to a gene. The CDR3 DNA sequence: TGTGCCATCAGTGAGGCGTCTAAGGGACTAGCGCGGCGTTACAATGAGCAGTTCTTC. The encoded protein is CAISEASKGLARRYNEQFF.

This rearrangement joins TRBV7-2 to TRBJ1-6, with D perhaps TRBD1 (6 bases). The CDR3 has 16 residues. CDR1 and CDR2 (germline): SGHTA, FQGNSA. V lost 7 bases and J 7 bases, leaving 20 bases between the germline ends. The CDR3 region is CASINLIGQLNSPLHF. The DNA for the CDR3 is TGTGCCAGCATCAACCTAATCGGACAGTTAAATTCACCCCTCCACTTT.

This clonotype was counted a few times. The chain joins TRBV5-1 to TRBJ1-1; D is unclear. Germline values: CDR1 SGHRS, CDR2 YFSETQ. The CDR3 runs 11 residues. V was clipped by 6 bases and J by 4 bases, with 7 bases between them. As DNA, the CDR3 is TGCGCCAGCAACGGAGCCACTGAAGCTTTCTTT. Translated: CASNGATEAFF.

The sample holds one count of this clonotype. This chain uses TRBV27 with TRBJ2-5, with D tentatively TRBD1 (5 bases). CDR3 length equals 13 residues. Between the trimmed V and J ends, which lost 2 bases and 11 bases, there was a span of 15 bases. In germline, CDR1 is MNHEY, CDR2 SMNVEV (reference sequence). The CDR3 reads CASSLTGSYVQYF. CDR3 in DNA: TGTGCCAGCAGTTTAACAGGTTCCTACGTGCAGTACTTC.

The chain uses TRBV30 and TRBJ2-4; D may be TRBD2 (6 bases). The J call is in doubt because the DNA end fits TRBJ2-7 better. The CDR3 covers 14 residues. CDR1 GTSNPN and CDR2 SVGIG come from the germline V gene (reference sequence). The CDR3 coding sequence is TGTGCCTGGAAAGATGGCGGGGCCTTCTACGAGCAGTACTTC. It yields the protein CAWKDGGAFYEQYF.

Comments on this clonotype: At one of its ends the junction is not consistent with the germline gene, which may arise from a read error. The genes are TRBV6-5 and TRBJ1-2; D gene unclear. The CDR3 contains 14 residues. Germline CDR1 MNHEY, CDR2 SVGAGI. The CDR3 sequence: CASSDSDVRYGYTF. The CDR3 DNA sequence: TGTGCCAGCAGTGACTCGGACGTGCGGTATGGCTACACCTTC.

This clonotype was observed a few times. Here the CDR3 DNA reads TGCGCCAGCAGCCCGGGACTAGCGGGGAGGGGACACAGATACGCGTATTTT. Translation gives CASSPGLAGRGHRYAYF. This sequence joins TRBV4-1 and TRBJ2-3; TRBD2 matches 13 bases. The germline V gene encodes CDR1 MGHRA and CDR2 YSYEKL. There are 17 residues in the CDR3. The ends lost 4 bases at V and 14 bases at J; junction bases unmatched: 18.

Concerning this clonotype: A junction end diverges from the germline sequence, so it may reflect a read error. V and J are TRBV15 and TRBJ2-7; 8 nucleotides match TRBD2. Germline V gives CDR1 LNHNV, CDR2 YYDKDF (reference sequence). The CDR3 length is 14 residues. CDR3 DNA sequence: TGTGCCGCCAGCAGAGCGGGACTAGCCTACGAGCAGTACTTC. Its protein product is CAASRAGLAYEQYF.

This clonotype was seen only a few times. As DNA, the CDR3 is TGCAGCGTTGTCGGGGACAGGGGAGTAAGCTATGGCTACACCTTC. Its protein is CSVVGDRGVSYGYTF. This rearrangement joins TRBV29-1 to TRBJ1-2; TRBD1 agrees at 10 bases. The V gene end was trimmed by 4 bases and the J gene end by 4 bases; junction bases not matched to a gene: 9. Germline V gives CDR1 SQVTM, CDR2 ANQGSEA. The CDR3 is made up of 15 amino acids.

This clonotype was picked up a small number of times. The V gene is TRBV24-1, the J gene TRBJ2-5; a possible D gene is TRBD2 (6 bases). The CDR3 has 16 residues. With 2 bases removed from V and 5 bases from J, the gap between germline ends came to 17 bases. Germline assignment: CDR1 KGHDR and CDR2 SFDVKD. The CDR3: CATSDSGGGKGETQYF. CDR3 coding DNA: TGTGCCACCAGTGATTCCGGGGGTGGCAAAGGGGAGACCCAGTACTTC.

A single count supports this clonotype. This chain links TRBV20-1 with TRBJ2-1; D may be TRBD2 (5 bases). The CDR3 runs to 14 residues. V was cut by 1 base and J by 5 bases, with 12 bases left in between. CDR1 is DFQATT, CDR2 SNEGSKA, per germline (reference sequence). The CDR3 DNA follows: TGCAGTGCTAGAGTTCTAGCTTGGGACAATGAGCAGTTCTTC. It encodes CSARVLAWDNEQFF.

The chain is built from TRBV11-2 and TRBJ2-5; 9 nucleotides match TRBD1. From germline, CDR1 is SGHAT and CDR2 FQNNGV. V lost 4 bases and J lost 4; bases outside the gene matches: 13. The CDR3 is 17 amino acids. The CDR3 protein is CASSWHRDRASSETQYF. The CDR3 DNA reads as TGTGCCAGCAGCTGGCACCGGGACAGGGCTTCGTCAGAGACCCAGTACTTC.

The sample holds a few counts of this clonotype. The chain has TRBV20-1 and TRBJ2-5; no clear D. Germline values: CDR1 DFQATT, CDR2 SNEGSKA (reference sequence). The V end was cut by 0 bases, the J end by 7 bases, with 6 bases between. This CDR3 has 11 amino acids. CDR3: CSARDERTQYF. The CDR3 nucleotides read TGCAGTGCTAGAGATGAGCGGACCCAGTACTTC.

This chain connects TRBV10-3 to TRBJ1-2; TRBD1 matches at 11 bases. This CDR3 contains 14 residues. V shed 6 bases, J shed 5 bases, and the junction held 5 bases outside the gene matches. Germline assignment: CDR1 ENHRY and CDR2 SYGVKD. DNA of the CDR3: TGTGCCATCAGAGAAGGGACAGGGGGATATGGCTACACCTTC. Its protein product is CAIREGTGGYGYTF.

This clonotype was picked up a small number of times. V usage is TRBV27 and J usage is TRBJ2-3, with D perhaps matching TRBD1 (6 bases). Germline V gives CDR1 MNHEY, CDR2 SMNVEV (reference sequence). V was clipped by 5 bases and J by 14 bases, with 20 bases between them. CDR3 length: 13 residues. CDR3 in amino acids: CASSPRGMRYAYF. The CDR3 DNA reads TGTGCCAGCAGTCCTAGGGGGATGAGATACGCGTATTTT.

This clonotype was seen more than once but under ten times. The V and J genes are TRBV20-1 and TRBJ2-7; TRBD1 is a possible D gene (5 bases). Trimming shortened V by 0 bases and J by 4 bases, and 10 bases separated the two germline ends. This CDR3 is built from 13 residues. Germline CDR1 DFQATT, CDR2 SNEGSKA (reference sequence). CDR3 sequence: CSARDLDRYEQYF. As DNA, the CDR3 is TGCAGTGCTAGAGATCTCGACAGATACGAGCAGTACTTC.

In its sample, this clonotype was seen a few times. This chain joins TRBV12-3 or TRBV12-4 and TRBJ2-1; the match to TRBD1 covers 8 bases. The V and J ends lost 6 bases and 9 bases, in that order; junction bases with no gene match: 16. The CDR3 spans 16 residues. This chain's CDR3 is CASRTRQGSGLGEQFF. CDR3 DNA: TGTGCCAGCAGGACTCGACAGGGGTCTGGTCTTGGTGAGCAGTTCTTC.

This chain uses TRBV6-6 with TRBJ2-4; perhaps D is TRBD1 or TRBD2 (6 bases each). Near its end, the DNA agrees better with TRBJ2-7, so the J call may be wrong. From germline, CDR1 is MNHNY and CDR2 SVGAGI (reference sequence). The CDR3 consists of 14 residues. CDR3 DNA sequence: TGTGCCAGCAAAACCGGGGGCCTTGGCTACGAGCAGTACTTC. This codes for CASKTGGLGYEQYF.

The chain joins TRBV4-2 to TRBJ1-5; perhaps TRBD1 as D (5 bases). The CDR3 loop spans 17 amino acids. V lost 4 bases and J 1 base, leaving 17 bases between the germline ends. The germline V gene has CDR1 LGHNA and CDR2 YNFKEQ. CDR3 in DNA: TGTGCCAGCAGCCCAAGACCGATAGCAGGGAGCAATCAGCCCCAGCATTTT. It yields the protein CASSPRPIAGSNQPQHF.